Presented here are 6 T cell receptor beta chains from one specimen sequenced in a study of shared clonotypes between healthy human individuals. Naive CD8 cells comprised CD45RO-negative, CCR7-positively selected cells, excluding terminally differentiated effector memory CD45RA+ cells. The data were produced by immunoSEQ multiplex PCR, yet TCRdb's version contains in-frame clones alone and is incomplete. The repertoire holds about 2 million clones, with roughly 95% as singletons. The specimen sequenced was naive CD8+ T cells sorted from blood. The receptors were sampled from a man aged 18 to 30 in good health.

There are a few counts of this clone. The chain is built from TRBV4-1 and TRBJ1-2, with D unclear. This CDR3 has 14 amino acids. Germline lookup yields CDR1 MGHRA and CDR2 YSYEKL. V was cut by 1 base and J by 4 bases, with 10 bases left in between. The CDR3 DNA reads as TGCGCCAGCAGCCAAGTGGACGGCGGCTATGGCTACACCTTC. This gives the protein CASSQVDGGYGYTF.

On this clone: The junction departs from germline at one end; a sequencing error may be responsible. J is TRBJ1-5 and V is TRBV7-9, with unresolved D. CDR3 length: 14 residues. Per germline, CDR1 SEHNR and CDR2 FQNEAQ (reference sequence). The CDR3 DNA follows: TGTGCCAGCAGCCCCGACCCTAGCCATCAGCCCCAGCATTTT. It encodes CASSPDPSHQPQHF.

This sequence joins TRBV7-9 and TRBJ1-1, with D possibly being TRBD1 (5 bases). CDR3 size: 13 residues. V lost 1 base to trimming and J lost 8 bases, with 11 bases between them. The germline gives CDR1 SEHNR, CDR2 FQNEAQ (reference sequence). CDR3 region: CASSLGTRQEAFF. As DNA, the CDR3 is TGTGCCAGCAGCTTAGGGACCCGACAGGAAGCTTTCTTT.

This clone was detected a few times. The rearrangement uses TRBV6-1 and TRBJ1-1; 9 bases fit TRBD1. The germline CDR1 and CDR2 sequences are MNHNS and SASEGT. This CDR3 region has 16 residues. The V and J ends lost 4 bases and 4 bases, in that order; junction bases with no gene match: 10. The chain's CDR3 is CASSVNPGQGITEAFF. The CDR3 DNA follows: TGTGCCAGCAGTGTCAACCCGGGACAGGGAATCACTGAAGCTTTCTTT.

Turning to this clone: The same CDR3 can be traced to other DNA sequences in this sample. The V gene is TRBV5-1, the J gene TRBJ1-1, with D unclear. Germline CDR1 SGHRS, CDR2 YFSETQ. The CDR3 runs to 11 residues. V was pared by 0 bases and J by 7 bases, with 4 bases between. CDR3 coding DNA: TGCGCCAGCAGCTTGGGAGGTGAAGCTTTCTTT. It encodes CASSLGGEAFF. Full variable domain (outside the CDR3, taken from reference TRBV5-1 and TRBJ1-1): KAGVTQTPRYLIKTRGQQVTLSCSPISGHRSVSWYQQTPGQGLQFLFEYFSETQRNKGNFPGRFSGRQFSNSRSEMNVSTLELGDSALYLCASSLGGEAFFGQGTRLTVV.

J is TRBJ1-6 and V is TRBV13, with unresolved D. The V and J ends lost 5 bases and 2 bases respectively, with 13 bases between them. This CDR3 has 16 amino acids. The V gene's germline CDR1 is PRHDT and CDR2 FYEKMQ (reference sequence). The CDR3 nucleotides are TGTGCCAGCAGCCAAGGGAAGCCGGCCTATAATTCACCCCTCCACTTT. It yields the protein CASSQGKPAYNSPLHF.